The text below deals with one T cell receptor beta chain. No antigen is known for it. This sample stems from a study of cytomegalovirus exposure and HLA in healthy donors. Clones were sequenced by immunoSEQ multiplex PCR, and TCRdb holds only the in-frame ones, with some missing. The table shows some 170,000 clones, with nearly 90% occurring only once. CDR3 length: 12 residues. The V gene's germline CDR1 is SNHLY and CDR2 FYNNEI. V dropped 6 bases and J dropped 0 bases, with 5 bases sitting between them. General observations from the study: A few CMV-associated chains proved CMV antigen-specific in vitro. Accounts indicate the classifier identified cytomegalovirus status with strong specificity and sensitivity.

The TCR sequence derives from a man aged 18 to 29 in good health and CMV-seropositive. The specimen was PBMCs. The chain combines TRBV2 with TRBJ2-5; D ambiguous. CDR3 nucleotides: TGTGCCAGCAGCCAGAACCAAGAGACCCAGTACTTC. This translates into CASSQNQETQYF.